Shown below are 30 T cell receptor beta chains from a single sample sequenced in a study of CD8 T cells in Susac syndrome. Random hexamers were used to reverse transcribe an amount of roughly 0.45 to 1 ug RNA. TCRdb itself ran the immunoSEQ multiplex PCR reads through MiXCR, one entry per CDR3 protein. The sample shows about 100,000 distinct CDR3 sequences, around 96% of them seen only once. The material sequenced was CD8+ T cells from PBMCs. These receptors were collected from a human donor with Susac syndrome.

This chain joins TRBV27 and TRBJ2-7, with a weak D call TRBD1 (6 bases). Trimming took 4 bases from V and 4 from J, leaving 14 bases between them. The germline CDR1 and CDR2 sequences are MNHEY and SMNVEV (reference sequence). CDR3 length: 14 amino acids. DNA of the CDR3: TGTGCCAGCAGTTACGCAGGGGAGTGGTACGAGCAGTACTTC. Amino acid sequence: CASSYAGEWYEQYF.

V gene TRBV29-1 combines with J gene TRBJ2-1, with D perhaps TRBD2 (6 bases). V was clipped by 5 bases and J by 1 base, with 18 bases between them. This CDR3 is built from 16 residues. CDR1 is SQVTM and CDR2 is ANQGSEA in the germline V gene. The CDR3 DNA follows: TGCAGCGTTTCGGGACTCAACCTAGGTTCCTACAATGAGCAGTTCTTC. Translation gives CSVSGLNLGSYNEQFF.

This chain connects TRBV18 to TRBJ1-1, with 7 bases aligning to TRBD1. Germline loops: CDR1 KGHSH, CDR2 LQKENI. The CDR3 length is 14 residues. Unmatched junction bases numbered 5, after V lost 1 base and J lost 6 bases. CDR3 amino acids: CASSPQGAEAEAFF. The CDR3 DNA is TGTGCCAGCTCACCACAGGGGGCAGAGGCTGAAGCTTTCTTT.

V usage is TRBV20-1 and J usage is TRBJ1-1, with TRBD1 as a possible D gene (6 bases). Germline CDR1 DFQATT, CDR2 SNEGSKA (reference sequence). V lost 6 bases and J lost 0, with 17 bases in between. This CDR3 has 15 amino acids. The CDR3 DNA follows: TGCAGTGCGGATTTTCCAGGGGACTTGAACACTGAAGCTTTCTTT. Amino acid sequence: CSADFPGDLNTEAFF.

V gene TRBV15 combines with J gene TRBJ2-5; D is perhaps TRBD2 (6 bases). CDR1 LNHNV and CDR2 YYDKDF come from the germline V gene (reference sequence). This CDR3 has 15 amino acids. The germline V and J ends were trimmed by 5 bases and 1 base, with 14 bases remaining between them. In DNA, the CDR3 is TGTGCCACCAGCTGGTTAGCGGAGGTCCAAGAGACCCAGTACTTC. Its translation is CATSWLAEVQETQYF.

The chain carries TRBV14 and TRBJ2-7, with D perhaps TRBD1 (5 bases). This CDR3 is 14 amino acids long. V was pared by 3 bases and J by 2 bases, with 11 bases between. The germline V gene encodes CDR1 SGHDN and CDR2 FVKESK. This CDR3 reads CASSHFDRAYEQYF. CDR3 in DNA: TGTGCCAGCAGCCACTTCGACAGAGCCTACGAGCAGTACTTC. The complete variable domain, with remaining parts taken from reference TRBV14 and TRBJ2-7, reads EAGVTQFPSHSVIEKGQTVTLRCDPISGHDNLYWYRRVMGKEIKFLLHFVKESKQDESGMPNNRFLAERTGGTYSTLKVQPAELEDSGVYFCASSHFDRAYEQYFGPGTRLTVT.

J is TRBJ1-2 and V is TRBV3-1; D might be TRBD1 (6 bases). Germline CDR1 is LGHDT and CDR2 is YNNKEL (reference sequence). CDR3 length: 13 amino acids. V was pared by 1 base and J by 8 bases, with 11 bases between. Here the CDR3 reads CASSQAGVGGYTF. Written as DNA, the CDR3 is TGTGCCAGCAGCCAAGCAGGGGTAGGCGGCTACACCTTC.

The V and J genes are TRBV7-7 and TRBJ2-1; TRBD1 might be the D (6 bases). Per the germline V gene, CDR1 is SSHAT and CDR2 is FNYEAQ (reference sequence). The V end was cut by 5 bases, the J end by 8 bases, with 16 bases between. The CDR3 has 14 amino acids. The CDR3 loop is CASSPSGGSDEQFF. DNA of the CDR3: TGTGCCAGCAGCCCGAGTGGGGGCAGCGATGAGCAGTTCTTC.

CDR3 in DNA: TGCAGTGCTACAGCTCCGGGCCACTCCATGGATGGCTACACCTTC. This encodes CSATAPGHSMDGYTF. The chain carries TRBV20-1 and TRBJ1-2; D is ambiguous. Germline V lookup: CDR1 DFQATT, CDR2 SNEGSKA (reference sequence). V was trimmed by 4 bases and J by 6 bases, leaving 21 bases between them. The CDR3 has 15 amino acids.

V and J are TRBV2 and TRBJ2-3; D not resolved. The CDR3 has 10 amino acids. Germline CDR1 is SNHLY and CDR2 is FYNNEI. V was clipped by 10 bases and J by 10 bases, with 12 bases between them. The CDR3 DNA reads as TGTGCCATCAAGACGCCGGCGCAGTATTTT. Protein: CAIKTPAQYF.

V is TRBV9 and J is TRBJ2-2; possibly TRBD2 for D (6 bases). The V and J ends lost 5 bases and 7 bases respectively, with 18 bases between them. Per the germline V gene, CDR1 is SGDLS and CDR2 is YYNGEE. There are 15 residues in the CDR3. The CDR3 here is CASSTRSGVDGELFF. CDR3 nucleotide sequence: TGTGCCAGCAGTACCCGGTCGGGGGTTGACGGGGAGCTGTTTTTT.

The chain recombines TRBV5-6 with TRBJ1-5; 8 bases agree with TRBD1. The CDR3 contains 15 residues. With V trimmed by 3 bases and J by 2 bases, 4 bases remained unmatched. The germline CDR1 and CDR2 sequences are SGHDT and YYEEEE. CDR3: CASSYGQGGNQPQHF. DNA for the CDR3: TGTGCCAGCAGCTACGGACAGGGTGGCAATCAGCCCCAGCATTTT.

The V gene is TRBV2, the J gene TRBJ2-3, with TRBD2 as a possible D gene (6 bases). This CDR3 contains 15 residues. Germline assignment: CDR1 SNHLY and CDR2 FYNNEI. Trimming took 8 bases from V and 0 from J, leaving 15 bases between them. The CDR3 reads CASSGRRASTDTQYF. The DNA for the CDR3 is TGTGCCAGCTCGGGGAGGAGGGCTAGCACAGATACGCAGTATTTT.

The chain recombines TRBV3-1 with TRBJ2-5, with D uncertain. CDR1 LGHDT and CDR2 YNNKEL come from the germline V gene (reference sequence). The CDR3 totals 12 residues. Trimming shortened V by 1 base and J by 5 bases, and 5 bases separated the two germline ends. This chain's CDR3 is CASSQAAETQYF. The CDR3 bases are TGTGCCAGCAGCCAAGCGGCTGAGACCCAGTACTTC.

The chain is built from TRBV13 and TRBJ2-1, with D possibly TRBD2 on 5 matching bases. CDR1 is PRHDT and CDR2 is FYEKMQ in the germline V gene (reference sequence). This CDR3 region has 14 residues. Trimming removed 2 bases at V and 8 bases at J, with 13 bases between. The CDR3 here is CASSLRVGRDEQFF. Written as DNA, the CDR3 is TGTGCCAGCAGCTTAAGAGTCGGGCGGGATGAGCAGTTCTTC.

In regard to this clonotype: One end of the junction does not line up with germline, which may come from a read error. CDR3 in DNA: TGTGCCAGCAGTTTAGACAGCACCTACGAGCAGTACTTC. Encoded protein: CASSLDSTYEQYF. The chain links TRBV7-9 to TRBJ2-7; weak D call: TRBD1 (5 bases). The CDR3 consists of 13 residues. Germline values: CDR1 SEHNR, CDR2 FQNEAQ (reference sequence). Combining the CDR3 with reference TRBV7-9 and TRBJ2-7 gives the whole variable domain DTGVSQNPRHKITKRGQNVTFRCDPISEHNRLYWYRQTLGQGPEFLTYFQNEAQLEKSRLLSDRFSAERPKGSFSTLEIQRTEQGDSAMYLCASSLDSTYEQYFGPGTRLTVT.

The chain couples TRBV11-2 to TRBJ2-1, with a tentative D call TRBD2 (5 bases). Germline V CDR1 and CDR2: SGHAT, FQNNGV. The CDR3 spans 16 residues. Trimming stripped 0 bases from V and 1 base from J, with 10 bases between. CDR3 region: CASSLDTGLSYNEQFF. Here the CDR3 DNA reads TGTGCCAGCAGCTTAGACACGGGATTGTCCTACAATGAGCAGTTCTTC. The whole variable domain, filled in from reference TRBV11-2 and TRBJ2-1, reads EAGVAQSPRYKIIEKRQSVAFWCNPISGHATLYWYQQILGQGPKLLIQFQNNGVVDDSQLPKDRFSAERLKGVDSTLKIQPAKLEDSAVYLCASSLDTGLSYNEQFFGPGTRLTVL.

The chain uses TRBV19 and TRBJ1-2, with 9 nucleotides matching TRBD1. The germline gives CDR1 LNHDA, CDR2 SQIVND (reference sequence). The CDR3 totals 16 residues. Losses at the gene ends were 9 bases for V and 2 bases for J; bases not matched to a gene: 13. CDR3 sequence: CARPTVRDRENYGYTF. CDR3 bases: TGTGCCAGGCCGACTGTAAGGGACAGGGAGAACTATGGCTACACCTTC.

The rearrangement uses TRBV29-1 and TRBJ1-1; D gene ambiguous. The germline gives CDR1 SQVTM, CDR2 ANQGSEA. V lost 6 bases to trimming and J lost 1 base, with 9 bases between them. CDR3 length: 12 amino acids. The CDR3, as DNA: TGCAGCGTGACCGACAAGAACACTGAAGCTTTCTTT. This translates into CSVTDKNTEAFF.

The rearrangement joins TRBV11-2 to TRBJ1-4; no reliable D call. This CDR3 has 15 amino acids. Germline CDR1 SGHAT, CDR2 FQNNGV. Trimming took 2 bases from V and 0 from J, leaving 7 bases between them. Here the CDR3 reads CASSLITATNEKLFF. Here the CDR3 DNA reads TGTGCCAGCAGCTTAATCACGGCAACTAATGAAAAACTGTTTTTT. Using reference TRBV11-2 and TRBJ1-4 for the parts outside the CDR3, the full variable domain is EAGVAQSPRYKIIEKRQSVAFWCNPISGHATLYWYQQILGQGPKLLIQFQNNGVVDDSQLPKDRFSAERLKGVDSTLKIQPAKLEDSAVYLCASSLITATNEKLFFGSGTQLSVL.

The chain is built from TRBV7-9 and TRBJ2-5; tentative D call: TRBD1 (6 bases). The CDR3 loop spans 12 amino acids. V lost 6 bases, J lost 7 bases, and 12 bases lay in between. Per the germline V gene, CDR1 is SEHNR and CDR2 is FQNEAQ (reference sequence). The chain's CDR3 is CASRSTGRTQYF. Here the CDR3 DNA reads TGTGCCAGCAGATCGACAGGCAGGACCCAGTACTTC.

CDR3 DNA: TGTGCCAGCAGCTTCACAGGGGATCCCTCCTACGAGCAGTACTTC. It translates to CASSFTGDPSYEQYF. The rearrangement uses TRBV13 and TRBJ2-7, with 7 bases matching TRBD1. Trimming cost V 3 bases and J 0 bases; bases outside gene matches: 5. CDR1 is PRHDT and CDR2 is FYEKMQ in the germline V gene (reference sequence). This CDR3 comprises 15 residues.

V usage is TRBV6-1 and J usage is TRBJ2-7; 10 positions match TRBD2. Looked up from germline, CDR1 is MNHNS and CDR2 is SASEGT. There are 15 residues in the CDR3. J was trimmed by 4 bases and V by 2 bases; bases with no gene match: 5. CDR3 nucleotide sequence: TGTGCCAGCAGTGAAATTGCAGCGGGAGGGTACGAGCAGTACTTC. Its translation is CASSEIAAGGYEQYF.

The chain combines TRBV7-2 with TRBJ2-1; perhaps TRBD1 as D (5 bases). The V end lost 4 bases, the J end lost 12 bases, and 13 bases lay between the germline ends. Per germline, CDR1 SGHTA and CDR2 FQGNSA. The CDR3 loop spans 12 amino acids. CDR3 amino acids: CASSSTQGRQFF. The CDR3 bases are TGTGCCAGCAGCTCCACGCAGGGAAGGCAGTTCTTC.

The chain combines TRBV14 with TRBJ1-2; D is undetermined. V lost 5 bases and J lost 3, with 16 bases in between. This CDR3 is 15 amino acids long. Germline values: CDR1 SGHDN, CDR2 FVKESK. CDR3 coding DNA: TGTGCCAGCAGCTCATCGGGTCTCGGCTACTATGGCTACACCTTC. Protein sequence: CASSSSGLGYYGYTF.

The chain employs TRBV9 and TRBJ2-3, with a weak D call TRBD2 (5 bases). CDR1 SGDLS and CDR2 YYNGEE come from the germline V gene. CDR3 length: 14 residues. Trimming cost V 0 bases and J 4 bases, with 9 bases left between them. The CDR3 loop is CASSVAGGSDTQYF. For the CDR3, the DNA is TGTGCCAGCAGCGTAGCTGGCGGGTCAGATACGCAGTATTTT.

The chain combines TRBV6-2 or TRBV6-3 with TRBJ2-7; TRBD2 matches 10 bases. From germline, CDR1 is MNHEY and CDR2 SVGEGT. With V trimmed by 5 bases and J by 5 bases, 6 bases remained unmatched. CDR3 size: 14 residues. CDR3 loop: CASSLAGEVDEQYF. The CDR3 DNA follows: TGTGCCAGCAGTCTAGCGGGGGAAGTGGACGAGCAGTACTTC.

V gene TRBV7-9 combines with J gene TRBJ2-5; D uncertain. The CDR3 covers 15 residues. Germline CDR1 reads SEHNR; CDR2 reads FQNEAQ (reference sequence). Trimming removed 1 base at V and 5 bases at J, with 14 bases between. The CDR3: CASSLGGYHGETQYF. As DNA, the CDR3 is TGTGCCAGCAGCTTAGGCGGATACCATGGGGAGACCCAGTACTTC.

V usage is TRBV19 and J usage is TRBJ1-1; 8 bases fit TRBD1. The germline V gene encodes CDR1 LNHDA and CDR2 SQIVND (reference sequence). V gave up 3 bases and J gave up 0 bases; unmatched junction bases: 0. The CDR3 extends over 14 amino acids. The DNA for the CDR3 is TGTGCCAGTAGTATGACAGGGGTGAACACTGAAGCTTTCTTT. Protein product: CASSMTGVNTEAFF.

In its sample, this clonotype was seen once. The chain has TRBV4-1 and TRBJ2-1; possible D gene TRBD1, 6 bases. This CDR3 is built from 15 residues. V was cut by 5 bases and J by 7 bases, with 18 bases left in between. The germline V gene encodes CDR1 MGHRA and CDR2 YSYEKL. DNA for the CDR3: TGCGCCAGCAGCTTACGACAGGTCACTGGAAATGAGCAGTTCTTC. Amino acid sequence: CASSLRQVTGNEQFF.